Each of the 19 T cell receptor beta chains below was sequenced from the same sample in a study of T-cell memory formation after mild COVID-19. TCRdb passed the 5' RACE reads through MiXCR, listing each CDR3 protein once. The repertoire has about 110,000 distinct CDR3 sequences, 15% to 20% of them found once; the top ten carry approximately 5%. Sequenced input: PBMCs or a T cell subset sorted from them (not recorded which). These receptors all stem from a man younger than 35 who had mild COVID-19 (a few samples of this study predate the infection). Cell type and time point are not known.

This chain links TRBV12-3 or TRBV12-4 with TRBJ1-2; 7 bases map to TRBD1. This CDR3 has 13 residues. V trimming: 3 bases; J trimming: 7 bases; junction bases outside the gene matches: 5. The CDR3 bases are TGTGCCAGCAGTTTTACAGGGGAAAGTGGCTACACCTTC. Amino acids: CASSFTGESGYTF.

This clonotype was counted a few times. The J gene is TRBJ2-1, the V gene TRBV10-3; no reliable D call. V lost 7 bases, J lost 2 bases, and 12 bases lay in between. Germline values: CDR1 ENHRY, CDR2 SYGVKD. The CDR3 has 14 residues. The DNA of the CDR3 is TGTGCCATCAAGGACCGGATCGCCTACAATGAGCAGTTCTTC. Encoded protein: CAIKDRIAYNEQFF.

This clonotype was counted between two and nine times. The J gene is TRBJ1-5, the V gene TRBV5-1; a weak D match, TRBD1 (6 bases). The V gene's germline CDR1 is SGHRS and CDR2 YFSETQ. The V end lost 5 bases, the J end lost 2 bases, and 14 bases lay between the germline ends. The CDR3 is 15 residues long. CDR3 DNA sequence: TGCGCCAGCAGGCGGGACACCCAGGGCAATCAGCCCCAGCATTTT. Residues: CASRRDTQGNQPQHF.

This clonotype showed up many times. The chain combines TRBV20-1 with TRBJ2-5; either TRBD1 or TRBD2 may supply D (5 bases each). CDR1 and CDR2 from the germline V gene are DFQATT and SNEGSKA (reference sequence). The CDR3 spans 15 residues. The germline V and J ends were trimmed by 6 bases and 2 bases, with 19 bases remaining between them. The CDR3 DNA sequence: TGCAGTGCACGCAAACCCGGGGCTCGACAAGAGACCCAGTACTTC. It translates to CSARKPGARQETQYF.

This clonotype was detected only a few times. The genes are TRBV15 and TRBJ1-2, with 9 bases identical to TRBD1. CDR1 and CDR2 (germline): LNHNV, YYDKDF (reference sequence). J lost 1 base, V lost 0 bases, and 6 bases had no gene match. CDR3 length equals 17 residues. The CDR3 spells CATSRDLGQGLNYGYTF. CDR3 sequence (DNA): TGTGCCACCAGCAGAGATCTGGGACAGGGACTTAACTATGGCTACACCTTC.

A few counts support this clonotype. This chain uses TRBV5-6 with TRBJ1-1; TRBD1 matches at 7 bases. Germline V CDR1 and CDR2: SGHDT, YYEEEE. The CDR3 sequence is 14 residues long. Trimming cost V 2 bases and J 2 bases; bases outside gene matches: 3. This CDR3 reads CASSFAGGNTEAFF. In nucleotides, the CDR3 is TGTGCCAGCAGCTTTGCAGGGGGAAACACTGAAGCTTTCTTT.

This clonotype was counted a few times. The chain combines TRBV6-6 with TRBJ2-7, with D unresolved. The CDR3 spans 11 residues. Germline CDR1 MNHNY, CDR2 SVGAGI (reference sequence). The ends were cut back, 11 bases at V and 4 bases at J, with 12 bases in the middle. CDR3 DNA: TGTGCCTGCGATTCTGGGTACGAGCAGTACTTC. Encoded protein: CACDSGYEQYF.

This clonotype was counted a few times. CDR3: CASSQTPNTEAFF. For the CDR3, the DNA is TGCGCCAGCAGCCAGACTCCGAACACTGAAGCTTTCTTT. The chain employs TRBV4-3 and TRBJ1-1; D is ambiguous. The CDR3 loop spans 13 amino acids. V lost 3 bases, J lost 1 base, and 6 bases lay in between. Germline lookup yields CDR1 LGHNA and CDR2 YSLEER.

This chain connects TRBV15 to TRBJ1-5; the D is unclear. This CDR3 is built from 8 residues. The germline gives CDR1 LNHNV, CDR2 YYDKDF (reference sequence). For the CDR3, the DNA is TGTAGCAATCAGCCCCAGCATTTT. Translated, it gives CSNQPQHF.

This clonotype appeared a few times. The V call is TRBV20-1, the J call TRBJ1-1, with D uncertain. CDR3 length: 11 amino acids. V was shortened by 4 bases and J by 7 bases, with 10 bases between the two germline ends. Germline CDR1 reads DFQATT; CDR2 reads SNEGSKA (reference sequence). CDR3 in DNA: TGCAGTGCTACTCGAGGGAGTGAAGCTTTCTTT. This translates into CSATRGSEAFF.

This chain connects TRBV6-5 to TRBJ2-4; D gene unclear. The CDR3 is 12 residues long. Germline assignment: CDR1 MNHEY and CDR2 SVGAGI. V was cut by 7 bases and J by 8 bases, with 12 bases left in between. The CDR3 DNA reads TGTGCCAGCACTGGTGCGGCTGACATTCAGTACTTC. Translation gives CASTGAADIQYF.

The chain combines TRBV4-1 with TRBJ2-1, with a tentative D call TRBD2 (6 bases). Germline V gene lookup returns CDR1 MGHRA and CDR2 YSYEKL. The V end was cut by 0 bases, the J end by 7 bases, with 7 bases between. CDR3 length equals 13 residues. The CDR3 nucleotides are TGCGCCAGCAGCCAAGAACGGGGGAATGAGCAGTTCTTC. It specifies CASSQERGNEQFF.

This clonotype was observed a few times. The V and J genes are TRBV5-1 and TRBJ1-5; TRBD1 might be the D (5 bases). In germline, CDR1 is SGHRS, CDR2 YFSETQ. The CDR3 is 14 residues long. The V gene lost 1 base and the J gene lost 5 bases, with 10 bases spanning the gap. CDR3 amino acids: CASSLRQGHQPQHF. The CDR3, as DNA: TGCGCCAGCAGCTTGAGGCAGGGCCATCAGCCCCAGCATTTT. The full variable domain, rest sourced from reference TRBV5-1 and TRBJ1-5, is KAGVTQTPRYLIKTRGQQVTLSCSPISGHRSVSWYQQTPGQGLQFLFEYFSETQRNKGNFPGRFSGRQFSNSRSEMNVSTLELGDSALYLCASSLRQGHQPQHFGDGTRLSIL.

DNA for the CDR3: TGTGCCAGCAGTTCGACAGGGTTCGTCCACGAGCAGTACTTC. This sequence encodes CASSSTGFVHEQYF. The chain employs TRBV12-3 or TRBV12-4 and TRBJ2-7; 7 bases agree with TRBD1. V lost 4 bases and J lost 5; bases outside the gene matches: 8. This CDR3 is 14 amino acids long.

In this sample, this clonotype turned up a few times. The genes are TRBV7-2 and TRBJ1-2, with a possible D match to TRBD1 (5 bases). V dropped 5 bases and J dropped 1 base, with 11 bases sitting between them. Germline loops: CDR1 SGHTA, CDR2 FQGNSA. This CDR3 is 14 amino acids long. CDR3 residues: CASSPWGLNYGYTF. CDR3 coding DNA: TGTGCCAGCAGCCCCTGGGGCCTTAACTATGGCTACACCTTC. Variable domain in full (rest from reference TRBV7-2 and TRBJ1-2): GAGVSQSPSNKVTEKGKDVELRCDPISGHTALYWYRQSLGQGLEFLIYFQGNSAPDKSGLPSDRFSAERTGGSVSTLTIQRTQQEDSAVYLCASSPWGLNYGYTFGSGTRLTVV.

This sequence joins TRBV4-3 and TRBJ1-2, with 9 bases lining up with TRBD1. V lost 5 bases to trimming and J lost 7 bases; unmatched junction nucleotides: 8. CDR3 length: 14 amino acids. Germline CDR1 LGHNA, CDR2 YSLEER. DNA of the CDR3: TGCGCCAGCAGCTGGGACAGGGTTTCTTCTGGCTACACCTTC. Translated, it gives CASSWDRVSSGYTF.

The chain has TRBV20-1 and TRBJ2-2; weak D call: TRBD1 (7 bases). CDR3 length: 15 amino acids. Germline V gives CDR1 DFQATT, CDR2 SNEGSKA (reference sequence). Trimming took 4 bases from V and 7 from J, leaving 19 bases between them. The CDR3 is CSAIPLGGGDGELFF. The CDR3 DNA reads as TGCAGTGCTATCCCCCTTGGAGGGGGCGACGGGGAGCTGTTTTTT.

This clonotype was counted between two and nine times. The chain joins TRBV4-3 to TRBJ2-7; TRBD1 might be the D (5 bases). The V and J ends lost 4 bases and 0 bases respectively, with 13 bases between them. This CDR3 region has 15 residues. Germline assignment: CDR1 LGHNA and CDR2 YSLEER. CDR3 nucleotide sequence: TGCGCCAGCAGCCCAAACTACGGACACTCCTACGAGCAGTACGTC. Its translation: CASSPNYGHSYEQYV.

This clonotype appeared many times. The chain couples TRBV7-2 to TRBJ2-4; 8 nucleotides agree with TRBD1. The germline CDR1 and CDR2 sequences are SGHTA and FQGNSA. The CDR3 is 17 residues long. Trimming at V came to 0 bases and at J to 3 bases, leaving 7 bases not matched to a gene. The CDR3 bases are TGTGCCAGCAGCTTAGCGCAAGGACAGGGAGTCAAAAACATTCAGTACTTC. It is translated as CASSLAQGQGVKNIQYF.